This T cell receptor (beta chain) was profiled in a study of blood T cell repertoires in COVID-19. About the research overall: The United States, Italy and Spain were the sources of the acute and convalescent COVID-19 samples.

CDR3 size: 13 residues. The germline V gene has CDR1 LGHNA and CDR2 YNFKEQ. The V end was cut by 4 bases, the J end by 4 bases, with 8 bases between. The assay was immunoSEQ multiplex PCR, and TCRdb's table has in-frame clones only and misses some. This table holds about 60,000 clones, roughly 90% found once. The V gene is TRBV4-2, the J gene TRBJ2-1; no clear D gene. The receptor was isolated from a man between 45 and 60 years old with active COVID-19. Material for sequencing was peripheral blood. The CDR3 spells CASSRGQYNEQFF. CDR3 sequence (DNA): TGTGCCAGCAGCCGAGGCCAATACAATGAGCAGTTCTTC.